A single sample is the source of the 32 T cell receptor beta chains below, sequenced in a study of T cell responses to AZD1222 COVID-19 vaccine. The method was immunoSEQ multiplex PCR; TCRdb's version includes in-frame clones alone and lacks a portion of them. The sample yields over 110,000 clones, about 92% seen once. Sequencing used peripheral blood, obtained on day 0 of AZD1222 vaccination. The receptors originated from an adult in good health.

This chain uses TRBV7-2 with TRBJ2-3; D may be TRBD2 (5 bases). Trimming took 3 bases from V and 2 from J, leaving 12 bases between them. The CDR3 extends over 15 amino acids. Germline V gives CDR1 SGHTA, CDR2 FQGNSA. In DNA, the CDR3 is TGTGCCAGCAGCTTGTTAAGCGGAGCCACAGATACGCAGTATTTT. Translating gives CASSLLSGATDTQYF.

The V call is TRBV12-3 or TRBV12-4, the J call TRBJ2-1, with D tentatively TRBD2 (6 bases). This CDR3 region has 13 residues. Between the trimmed V and J ends, which lost 1 base and 7 bases, there was a span of 8 bases. In DNA, the CDR3 is TGTGCCAGCAGTTTAGGGAGGGATAATGAGCAGTTCTTC. It codes for CASSLGRDNEQFF.

CDR3 protein: CTSSQPPNYGYTF. As DNA, the CDR3 is TGCACCAGCAGCCAGCCCCCTAACTATGGCTACACCTTC. The chain is built from TRBV1 and TRBJ1-2. TRBV1 is a known pseudogene. This CDR3 has 13 amino acids.

The chain employs TRBV5-1 and TRBJ2-7; 10 bases agree with TRBD1. Trimming removed 0 bases from V and 3 bases from J; junction bases left unmatched: 12. The V gene's germline CDR1 is SGHRS and CDR2 YFSETQ. This CDR3 spans 18 amino acids. The CDR3 nucleotides are TGCGCCAGCAGCTTGGAGGTGTTGGTTCGGGACAGGGGCTACGAGCAGTACTTC. Translating it yields CASSLEVLVRDRGYEQYF.

Only a few counts were recorded for this clone. V usage is TRBV19 and J usage is TRBJ1-5; tentative D call: TRBD1 (5 bases). The CDR3 contains 15 residues. V dropped 5 bases and J dropped 2 bases, with 13 bases sitting between them. Germline CDR1 LNHDA, CDR2 SQIVND (reference sequence). The CDR3 loop reads CASSPGTSGNQPQHF. The CDR3 nucleotides are TGTGCCAGTAGTCCAGGGACCTCGGGCAATCAGCCCCAGCATTTT.

This clone was found once. J is TRBJ2-5 and V is TRBV18; the D is unclear. The CDR3 length is 13 residues. Between the trimmed V and J ends, which lost 4 bases and 0 bases, there was a span of 6 bases. The germline V gene encodes CDR1 KGHSH and CDR2 LQKENI. CDR3 amino acids: CASSQLNQETQYF. Here the CDR3 DNA reads TGTGCCAGCTCACAATTAAACCAAGAGACCCAGTACTTC.

The J gene is TRBJ2-2, the V gene TRBV4-1; the match to TRBD1 covers 10 bases. V gave up 1 base and J gave up 5 bases; unmatched junction bases: 13. The CDR3 is made up of 19 amino acids. The germline gives CDR1 MGHRA, CDR2 YSYEKL. This CDR3 reads CASSQVGSRQGAGTGELFF. CDR3 DNA sequence: TGCGCCAGCAGCCAAGTAGGGTCGAGACAGGGGGCAGGGACCGGGGAGCTGTTTTTT.

The J gene is TRBJ1-2, the V gene TRBV2; 7 nucleotides align to TRBD1. The J segment lost 11 bases and the V segment lost 10 bases, leaving 10 bases of the junction unmatched. The CDR3 has 11 amino acids. The germline V gene encodes CDR1 SNHLY and CDR2 FYNNEI. CDR3 loop: CATQGGSSYTF. The CDR3 coding sequence is TGTGCCACCCAGGGGGGAAGTAGTTACACCTTC.

This clone was observed once. The V gene is TRBV12-3 or TRBV12-4, the J gene TRBJ1-1; D not certain. The ends were cut back, 7 bases at V and 11 bases at J, with 20 bases in the middle. This CDR3 spans 13 amino acids. DNA for the CDR3: TGTGCCAGCATGTTGTTTGGAGGGCGCTCGGCTTTCTTT. This sequence encodes CASMLFGGRSAFF.

This clone was detected only a few times. The gene calls are TRBV6-5 and TRBJ1-1; D is perhaps TRBD1 (6 bases). The V end lost 6 bases, the J end lost 0 bases, and 14 bases lay between the germline ends. This CDR3 has 15 residues. Looked up from germline, CDR1 is MNHEY and CDR2 is SVGAGI. CDR3 in DNA: TGTGCCAGCAGCGCGACAGGATTCATGAACACTGAAGCTTTCTTT. Protein: CASSATGFMNTEAFF.

The rearrangement uses TRBV7-8 and TRBJ2-5; D tentatively fits TRBD1 or TRBD2 (7 bases each). Germline-derived CDR1 and CDR2 are SGHVS and FQNEAQ. The germline V and J ends were trimmed by 5 bases and 5 bases, with 18 bases remaining between them. This CDR3 has 15 residues. In DNA form, the CDR3 reads TGTGCCAGCAGCCCTTCAGGGGGGGTTGCCGAGACCCAGTACTTC. Its translation is CASSPSGGVAETQYF.

This clone showed up just once. The chain has TRBV4-3 and TRBJ2-3; TRBD2 matches 15 bases. The CDR3 has 17 amino acids. Germline V gene lookup returns CDR1 LGHNA and CDR2 YSLEER. Trimming cost V 0 bases and J 5 bases; bases outside gene matches: 3. CDR3 loop: CASSQDRTSGRVDTQYF. CDR3 coding DNA: TGCGCCAGCAGCCAAGATAGGACTAGCGGGAGGGTAGATACGCAGTATTTT.

The gene calls are TRBV7-2 and TRBJ1-1; D is undetermined. Germline V lookup: CDR1 SGHTA, CDR2 FQGNSA. V lost 5 bases to trimming and J lost 1 base, with 11 bases between them. The length of the CDR3 is 14 residues. As DNA, the CDR3 is TGTGCCAGCAGCACCACTCCAGAGAACACTGAAGCTTTCTTT. It specifies CASSTTPENTEAFF.

The chain joins TRBV9 to TRBJ2-5; D is possibly TRBD1 (5 bases). The germline CDR1 and CDR2 sequences are SGDLS and YYNGEE. Between the trimmed V and J ends, which lost 4 bases and 5 bases, there was a span of 15 bases. CDR3 size: 14 residues. This CDR3 reads CASSKLGVGETQYF. In nucleotides, the CDR3 is TGTGCCAGCAGCAAGCTAGGGGTCGGTGAGACCCAGTACTTC.

The genes are TRBV11-2 and TRBJ1-5, with D perhaps TRBD1 (6 bases). The CDR3 has 14 residues. Trimming removed 4 bases from V and 6 bases from J, with 13 bases in between. Germline V lookup: CDR1 SGHAT, CDR2 FQNNGV. CDR3 amino acids: CASSSQGGGQPQHF. CDR3 DNA sequence: TGTGCCAGCAGCTCACAGGGCGGGGGTCAGCCCCAGCATTTT. The full variable domain, in which reference TRBV11-2 and TRBJ1-5 provide the parts outside the CDR3, is EAGVAQSPRYKIIEKRQSVAFWCNPISGHATLYWYQQILGQGPKLLIQFQNNGVVDDSQLPKDRFSAERLKGVDSTLKIQPAKLEDSAVYLCASSSQGGGQPQHFGDGTRLSIL.

The genes are TRBV6-1 and TRBJ2-7, with TRBD1 as a possible D gene (6 bases). V lost 2 bases to trimming and J lost 3 bases, with 14 bases between them. The CDR3 loop spans 15 amino acids. The germline V gene encodes CDR1 MNHNS and CDR2 SASEGT. In nucleotides, the CDR3 is TGTGCCAGCAGTGAAACCGGGACAAGATTCTACGAGCAGTACTTC. Translated: CASSETGTRFYEQYF.

This chain connects TRBV11-2 to TRBJ2-7, with D possibly TRBD2 on 6 matching bases. The germline CDR1 and CDR2 sequences are SGHAT and FQNNGV. The ends were cut back, 6 bases at V and 3 bases at J, with 9 bases in the middle. CDR3 length: 12 amino acids. This CDR3 reads CASRGRGYEQYF. DNA for the CDR3: TGTGCCAGCAGAGGGCGGGGCTACGAGCAGTACTTC.

This clone has only a few counts. V is TRBV9 and J is TRBJ1-1; D unclear. The V end was cut by 1 base, the J end by 1 base, with 5 bases between. The CDR3 totals 13 residues. CDR1 is SGDLS, CDR2 YYNGEE, per germline. For the CDR3, the DNA is TGTGCCAGCAGCGTACTTGCGAACACTGAAGCTTTCTTT. Its translation: CASSVLANTEAFF. Together with reference TRBV9 and TRBJ1-1, the CDR3 gives the full variable domain: DSGVTQTPKHLITATGQRVTLRCSPRSGDLSVYWYQQSLDQGLQFLIQYYNGEERAKGNILERFSAQQFPDLHSELNLSSLELGDSALYFCASSVLANTEAFFGQGTRLTVV.

This chain joins TRBV6-5 and TRBJ2-7, with TRBD1 matching 10 bases. This CDR3 region has 16 residues. Trimming at V came to 0 bases and at J to 2 bases, leaving 4 bases not matched to a gene. Germline V gene data show CDR1 as MNHEY and CDR2 as SVGAGI. CDR3 in amino acids: CASSYSGQGITYEQYF. CDR3 DNA: TGTGCCAGCAGTTACTCGGGACAGGGGATAACCTACGAGCAGTACTTC.

V usage is TRBV14 and J usage is TRBJ1-1, with 7 bases identical to TRBD1. This CDR3 is built from 15 residues. The V gene's germline CDR1 is SGHDN and CDR2 FVKESK. V lost 6 bases, J lost 7 bases, and 14 bases stayed unmatched. The CDR3 sequence: CASSRVEDRFFEAFF. The DNA for the CDR3 is TGTGCCAGCAGTCGGGTCGAGGACAGGTTTTTTGAAGCTTTCTTT.

V usage is TRBV20-1 and J usage is TRBJ1-1, with a possible D match to TRBD1 (6 bases). V was clipped by 3 bases and J by 4 bases, with 18 bases between them. Germline values: CDR1 DFQATT, CDR2 SNEGSKA (reference sequence). The CDR3 length is 15 residues. CDR3: CSASRGHGGGTEAFF. The CDR3, as DNA: TGCAGTGCTAGTAGGGGCCATGGAGGGGGCACTGAAGCTTTCTTT.

This rearrangement joins TRBV5-6 to TRBJ2-7; 9 nucleotides agree with TRBD2. This CDR3 region has 16 residues. The J segment lost 2 bases and the V segment lost 3 bases, leaving 9 bases of the junction unmatched. The V gene's germline CDR1 is SGHDT and CDR2 YYEEEE. CDR3 in DNA: TGTGCCAGCAGCTCCACGGGTAGCGGGAGACCCTACGAGCAGTACTTC. It encodes CASSSTGSGRPYEQYF.

The rearrangement links TRBV21-1 to TRBJ2-2; the table calls TRBD2, which could not be checked here. TRBV21-1 is a listed pseudogene. This CDR3 has 13 amino acids. CDR3 sequence (DNA): TGTGCCAGCAGCAAAGGAGGCTCCGGGGAGCTGTTTTTT. Its translation: CASSKGGSGELFF.

This chain uses TRBV5-8 with TRBJ2-3; 11 bases line up with TRBD1. Germline CDR1 reads SGHTS; CDR2 reads YDEGEE. The trim removed 4 bases at V and 2 bases at J, leaving 3 bases unmatched. This CDR3 has 15 amino acids. The DNA of the CDR3 is TGTGCCAGCAGCGGGGACAGGGGGTTCACAGATACGCAGTATTTT. This encodes CASSGDRGFTDTQYF.

J is TRBJ2-7 and V is TRBV3-1 (or the pseudogene TRBV3-2); tentatively, D is TRBD1 (6 bases). Between the trimmed V and J ends, which lost 7 bases and 6 bases, there was a span of 10 bases. Germline CDR1 and CDR2: LGHDT and YNNKEL (reference sequence). CDR3 length: 11 amino acids. This chain's CDR3 is CASMDSGEQYF. The CDR3 DNA reads TGTGCCAGCATGGACAGCGGCGAGCAGTACTTC.

The V and J genes are TRBV5-5 and TRBJ2-1, with D possibly being TRBD2 (5 bases). Germline V gene lookup returns CDR1 SGHKS and CDR2 YYEKEE (reference sequence). Trimming left V 3 bases short and J 0 bases short, with 13 bases between. The CDR3 extends over 16 amino acids. This CDR3 is CASSSRRGSSYNEQFF. The CDR3 DNA reads as TGTGCCAGCAGCTCACGCCGAGGGAGCTCCTACAATGAGCAGTTCTTC.

The V call is TRBV5-5, the J call TRBJ1-2, with 9 nucleotides matching TRBD1. The CDR3 contains 15 residues. Trimming removed 0 bases from V and 4 bases from J; junction bases left unmatched: 4. Germline loops: CDR1 SGHKS, CDR2 YYEKEE (reference sequence). This CDR3 reads CASSLDRGLGYGYTF. CDR3 nucleotide sequence: TGTGCCAGCAGCTTGGACAGGGGGCTTGGCTATGGCTACACCTTC.

The chain has TRBV6-6 and TRBJ1-6; the D gene is possibly TRBD1 (6 bases). The CDR3 runs 14 residues. The germline V and J ends were trimmed by 8 bases and 8 bases, with 16 bases remaining between them. CDR1 MNHNY and CDR2 SVGAGI come from the germline V gene (reference sequence). CDR3 sequence: CASCLQGGDSPLHF. CDR3 nucleotides: TGTGCCAGCTGTCTCCAAGGGGGGGATTCACCCCTCCACTTT.

The rearrangement joins TRBV6-5 to TRBJ1-6; 7 nucleotides align to TRBD1. Germline CDR1 reads MNHEY; CDR2 reads SVGAGI. This CDR3 has 15 residues. V trimming: 6 bases; J trimming: 1 base; junction bases outside the gene matches: 3. CDR3 residues: CASSLQGSYNSPLHF. In nucleotides, the CDR3 is TGTGCCAGCAGCCTACAGGGGTCCTATAATTCACCCCTCCACTTT.

There are a few counts of this clone. The chain joins TRBV6-4 to TRBJ2-2; D unclear. Germline CDR1 is MRHNA and CDR2 is SNTAGT. V lost 7 bases to trimming and J lost 4 bases, with 10 bases between them. The length of the CDR3 is 13 residues. The CDR3 DNA follows: TGTGCCAGCAACAAAGGCGGCACCGGGGAGCTGTTTTTT. This gives the protein CASNKGGTGELFF.

The rearrangement links TRBV25-1 to TRBJ2-2, with 8 bases aligning to TRBD1. The germline gives CDR1 MGHDK, CDR2 SYGVNS. The CDR3 is made up of 15 amino acids. V lost 5 bases, J lost 6 bases, and 8 bases stayed unmatched. The DNA of the CDR3 is TGTGCCAGCAGTAGGCAGGGGGCTCTGGCCGGGGAGCTGTTTTTT. Protein product: CASSRQGALAGELFF.

This clone was found once. The chain links TRBV5-6 to TRBJ2-5; D not certain. There are 15 residues in the CDR3. Trimming shortened V by 1 base and J by 0 bases, and 10 bases separated the two germline ends. CDR1 is SGHDT, CDR2 YYEEEE, per germline. The CDR3 spells CASSLQVSYQETQYF. The CDR3 DNA reads TGTGCCAGCAGCTTGCAAGTATCGTACCAAGAGACCCAGTACTTC. Combining the CDR3 with reference TRBV5-6 and TRBJ2-5 gives the whole variable domain DAGVTQSPTHLIKTRGQQVTLRCSPKSGHDTVSWYQQALGQGPQFIFQYYEEEERQRGNFPDRFSGHQFPNYSSELNVNALLLGDSALYLCASSLQVSYQETQYFGPGTRLLVL.